This T cell receptor beta chain was sequenced during a study of shared clonotypes between healthy human individuals. This clone has a single count. Its antigen is undetermined. The assay used deep level. Over several immunoSEQ plates, each subset's genomic DNA was distributed in even portions. Original data processing: Quality scores were absent from the junction-only immunoSEQ sequences, so filtering differed. Here immunoSEQ multiplex PCR was the method, and the copy in TCRdb shows in-frame clones only, minus some. For V, J and clone size, that table is used; D and trimming come from the DNA. The sample has about 1.1 million clones; 70% to 80% are singletons. Germline lookup yields CDR1 ENHRY and CDR2 SYGVKD. The CDR3 runs 14 residues. V shed 3 bases and J shed 3 bases, with 12 bases lying between them. Study-level findings and limits: Naive subsets generally had larger estimated richness than memory subsets.

The sample consisted of memory CD4+ T cells from PBMCs. Subset defined: CD45RA-negative fraction. The clonotype originates from a man aged 18-30 years in good health. Some clones in this sample may be carry-over from other donors' samples. The chain combines TRBV10-3 with TRBJ2-7, with no clear D. This CDR3 is CAISEISAIYEQYF. Here the CDR3 DNA reads TGTGCCATCAGTGAAATTTCAGCGATCTACGAGCAGTACTTC.